This paragraph reports one TCR beta chain. The antigen is not known. There are 16 residues in the CDR3. The germline V gene encodes CDR1 MGHRA and CDR2 YSYEKL. The junction had 11 bases not matched to a gene; V was cut back by 8 bases and J by 0 bases. This sample is part of a study of OX40 agonist ivuxolimab in advanced cancers. Study results and caveats: Partial responders dosed at 0.1-3.0 mg/kg displayed clonal expansion ranking among the lowest.

TCRdb's copy holds only in-frame clones and misses some; the assay was immunoSEQ multiplex PCR. The sample yields about 64,000 clones, under 90% seen once. The rearrangement links TRBV4-1 to TRBJ2-5; 8 bases map to TRBD1. This receptor was identified in an adult with an advanced solid tumor such as melanoma, head and neck, liver or kidney cancer. The sample was CD4+ or CD8+ T cells sorted from blood, taken in a trial of the OX40 agonist ivuxolimab. The CDR3 protein is CASRRNSQGDQETQYF. The CDR3 DNA reads TGCGCCAGCCGGCGAAATTCACAGGGGGACCAAGAGACCCAGTACTTC.